This TCR beta chain was recovered during a study of human thymus T cells. CDR1 and CDR2 (germline): SGHTA, FQGNSA. The length of the CDR3 is 12 residues. Between the trimmed V and J ends, which lost 1 base and 3 bases, there was a span of 3 bases. Some clones are missing from TCRdb's copy, which holds only in-frame ones; the method was immunoSEQ multiplex PCR. The sample has some 46,000 clones; 94% are singletons. The chain uses TRBV7-2 and TRBJ1-2; D not resolved. The sequenced sample was blood. The sequence was obtained from a boy under two years old with a congenital heart defect but otherwise immunologically healthy. The CDR3 is CASSLGHYGYTF. CDR3 in DNA: TGTGCCAGCAGCTTAGGACACTATGGCTACACCTTC.